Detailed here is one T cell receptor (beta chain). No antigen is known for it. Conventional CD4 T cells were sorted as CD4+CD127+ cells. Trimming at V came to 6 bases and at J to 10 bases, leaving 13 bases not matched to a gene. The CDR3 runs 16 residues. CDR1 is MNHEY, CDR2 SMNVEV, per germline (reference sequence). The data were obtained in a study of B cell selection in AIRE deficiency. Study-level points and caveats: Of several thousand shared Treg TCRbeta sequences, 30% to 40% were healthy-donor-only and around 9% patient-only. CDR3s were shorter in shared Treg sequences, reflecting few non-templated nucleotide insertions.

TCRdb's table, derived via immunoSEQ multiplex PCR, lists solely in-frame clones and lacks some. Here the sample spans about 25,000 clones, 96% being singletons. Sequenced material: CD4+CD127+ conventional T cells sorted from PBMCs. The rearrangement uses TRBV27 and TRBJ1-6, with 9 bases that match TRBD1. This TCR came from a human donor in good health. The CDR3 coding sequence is TGTGCCAGCAGCGACACCTTTTCGGACAGGGGATCACCCCTCCACTTT. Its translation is CASSDTFSDRGSPLHF.